These 19 T cell receptor beta chains share one sample of origin, sequenced in a study of T-cell memory formation after mild COVID-19. One entry per CDR3 protein, called by TCRdb with MiXCR from the 5' RACE reads. The sample includes 350,000 to 450,000 distinct CDR3 sequences, 20% of them seen just once. Material: PBMCs or a T cell subset sorted from them (not recorded which). The receptors were sampled from an adult woman who had mild COVID-19 (a few samples of this study predate the infection). Cell type and time point are not known.

The J gene is TRBJ1-2, the V gene TRBV2; possibly TRBD1 for D (5 bases). Trimming removed 7 bases from V and 2 bases from J, with 17 bases in between. This CDR3 spans 15 amino acids. CDR1 SNHLY and CDR2 FYNNEI come from the germline V gene. Here the CDR3 DNA reads TGTGCCAGCACCCAGGGCCTTAATGGGAACTATGGCTACACCTTC. Translating it yields CASTQGLNGNYGYTF.

The V call is TRBV5-1, the J call TRBJ2-3; the D is unclear. Germline CDR1 and CDR2: SGHRS and YFSETQ. Trimming stripped 4 bases from V and 0 bases from J, with 6 bases between. The CDR3 extends over 13 amino acids. The CDR3 sequence: CASSPFSTDTQYF. DNA of the CDR3: TGCGCCAGCAGCCCGTTTAGCACAGATACGCAGTATTTT.

This clonotype has just a few counts. The chain couples TRBV27 to TRBJ1-2; 9 bases line up with TRBD1. Germline assignment: CDR1 MNHEY and CDR2 SMNVEV (reference sequence). V was pared by 6 bases and J by 6 bases, with 8 bases of the junction left unmatched. The CDR3 is made up of 14 amino acids. In DNA form, the CDR3 reads TGTGCCAGCAGCCGCCGGGACAGGGACGATGGCTACACCTTC. This sequence encodes CASSRRDRDDGYTF.

At least ten counts were recorded for this clonotype. The V call is TRBV12-3 or TRBV12-4, the J call TRBJ2-1; D may correspond to TRBD1 or TRBD2 (5 bases each). V lost 5 bases and J 1 base, leaving 12 bases between the germline ends. This CDR3 spans 15 amino acids. The DNA of the CDR3 is TGTGCCAGCAGTATCCTGGGGGAATCCTACAATGAGCAGTTCTTC. Protein product: CASSILGESYNEQFF.

This clonotype was picked up a small number of times. The CDR3 nucleotides are TGTGCCAGCAGCCGCGGACAGGGAGGGGTTGAAAAACTGTTTTTT. It translates to CASSRGQGGVEKLFF. V gene TRBV12-3 or TRBV12-4 combines with J gene TRBJ1-4, with 8 bases matching TRBD1. This CDR3 contains 15 residues. The V gene end was trimmed by 6 bases and the J gene end by 7 bases; junction bases not matched to a gene: 10.

This clonotype was seen a few times. This chain joins TRBV3-1 and TRBJ2-5; D call uncertain. Trimming stripped 1 base from V and 1 base from J, with 10 bases between. This CDR3 comprises 15 residues. Germline CDR1 is LGHDT and CDR2 is YNNKEL (reference sequence). The CDR3 loop reads CASSQALGIQETQYF. The CDR3 nucleotides are TGTGCCAGCAGCCAAGCATTAGGTATCCAAGAGACCCAGTACTTC.

This sequence joins TRBV7-9 and TRBJ1-1; D is ambiguous. This CDR3 comprises 14 residues. V was pared by 5 bases and J by 3 bases, with 13 bases between. CDR1 is SEHNR and CDR2 is FQNEAQ in the germline V gene (reference sequence). This CDR3 is CASSAKKRDTEAFF. The CDR3 coding sequence is TGTGCCAGCAGCGCTAAAAAAAGGGACACTGAAGCTTTCTTT.

The V call is TRBV24-1, the J call TRBJ1-5; D possibly corresponds to TRBD1 (5 bases). The CDR3 sequence is 18 residues long. The germline gives CDR1 KGHDR, CDR2 SFDVKD. Trimming cost V 3 bases and J 0 bases, with 17 bases left between them. The CDR3 region is CATSDDRQGIPSNQPQHF. CDR3 nucleotides: TGTGCCACCAGTGATGACCGTCAGGGCATACCTAGCAATCAGCCCCAGCATTTT.

This clonotype was recorded a few times. This chain joins TRBV11-3 and TRBJ2-5; D is perhaps TRBD2 (7 bases). CDR1 and CDR2 from the germline V gene are SGHNT and YENEEA. The CDR3 is made up of 17 amino acids. The V and J ends lost 1 base and 2 bases respectively, with 17 bases between them. The CDR3 loop is CASSLGSWRGPQETQYF. The CDR3 DNA is TGTGCCAGCAGCTTAGGTTCCTGGCGGGGGCCTCAAGAGACCCAGTACTTC.

This clonotype was observed a few times. The CDR3 coding sequence is TGTGCCAGCAGACCTACGACCGCGAACACTGAAGCTTTCTTT. Encoded protein: CASRPTTANTEAFF. V usage is TRBV7-9 and J usage is TRBJ1-1; D remains unclear. There are 14 residues in the CDR3. The germline gives CDR1 SEHNR, CDR2 FQNEAQ (reference sequence). Trimming removed 6 bases at V and 1 base at J, with 12 bases between.

This chain joins TRBV7-3 and TRBJ2-5, with 7 positions matching TRBD1. Trimming took 1 base from V and 4 from J; bases not matched to a gene: 3. CDR3 length: 14 residues. Germline lookup yields CDR1 SGHTA and CDR2 FQGTGA. DNA for the CDR3: TGTGCCAGCAGCTTAAGAGGGGGCCGAGAGACCCAGTACTTC. It encodes CASSLRGGRETQYF.

This clonotype was observed a single time. V usage is TRBV18 and J usage is TRBJ2-5; no reliable D call. This CDR3 is built from 14 residues. The V end lost 4 bases, the J end lost 1 base, and 10 bases lay between the germline ends. In germline, CDR1 is KGHSH, CDR2 LQKENI. CDR3 protein: CASSRGRPQETQYF. CDR3 DNA sequence: TGTGCCAGCTCACGCGGCAGGCCCCAAGAGACCCAGTACTTC.

This clonotype was seen a handful of times. The chain recombines TRBV29-1 with TRBJ2-5, with D hard to call. The CDR3 consists of 10 residues. Germline V CDR1 and CDR2: SQVTM, ANQGSEA. Trimming shortened V by 5 bases and J by 5 bases, and 6 bases separated the two germline ends. The CDR3 DNA is TGCAGCGTTCGAACGGAGACCCAGTACTTC. Translated, it gives CSVRTETQYF.

V usage is TRBV7-9 and J usage is TRBJ1-4; 9 nucleotides match TRBD1. The germline V gene encodes CDR1 SEHNR and CDR2 FQNEAQ (reference sequence). The CDR3 is 16 amino acids. V lost 3 bases to trimming and J lost 9 bases; unmatched junction nucleotides: 11. DNA of the CDR3: TGTGCCAGCAGCTTCGATTCGGGACAGGGTGGTAAAAAACTGTTTTTT. Protein: CASSFDSGQGGKKLFF.

V and J are TRBV23-1 and TRBJ2-3; 10 bases align to TRBD2. TRBV23-1 is an open reading frame, and its role is uncertain. This CDR3 region has 16 residues. The V segment lost 0 bases and the J segment 4 bases; nucleotides outside the gene matches: 4. The CDR3, as DNA: TGCGCCAGCAGTCAATCCGGGACTAGCGTTCCAGATACGCAGTATTTT. This sequence encodes CASSQSGTSVPDTQYF.

J is TRBJ2-7 and V is TRBV5-1; unclear D gene. V lost 4 bases and J lost 0, with 17 bases in between. This CDR3 comprises 16 residues. Germline V gene lookup returns CDR1 SGHRS and CDR2 YFSETQ. CDR3 nucleotide sequence: TGCGCCAGCAGCGCATGGACCCGGCGGAGCTCCTACGAGCAGTACTTC. Its protein product is CASSAWTRRSSYEQYF.

In its sample, this clonotype was seen a few times. The V call is TRBV20-1, the J call TRBJ2-5, with D maybe TRBD2 (6 bases). CDR3 length: 14 residues. Trimming stripped 3 bases from V and 2 bases from J, with 13 bases between. Germline CDR1 and CDR2: DFQATT and SNEGSKA (reference sequence). The CDR3 DNA reads as TGCAGTGCTAGTTGGCGGGGCCCACAAGAGACCCAGTACTTC. Amino acid sequence: CSASWRGPQETQYF.

This clonotype occurred a few times. The chain has TRBV7-9 and TRBJ1-4, with 9 bases fitting TRBD1. CDR3 length: 18 residues. V lost 3 bases to trimming and J lost 8 bases; unmatched junction nucleotides: 16. Germline V gene data show CDR1 as SEHNR and CDR2 as FQNEAQ (reference sequence). The CDR3 coding sequence is TGTGCCAGCAGCTTCGGGACAGGGCCGCGTTGGGCAAGCGAAAAACTGTTTTTT. Protein product: CASSFGTGPRWASEKLFF.

This chain joins TRBV15 and TRBJ1-5; no reliable D call. The CDR3 loop spans 16 amino acids. CDR1 is LNHNV, CDR2 YYDKDF, per germline (reference sequence). Trimming took off 8 bases at V and 0 bases at J, with 17 bases between the two ends. The chain's CDR3 is CATAGNRGHSNQPQHF. CDR3 DNA: TGTGCCACCGCAGGAAATAGAGGTCATAGCAATCAGCCCCAGCATTTT.